This T cell receptor (beta chain) stems from a study of T cell changes during pregnancy in multiple sclerosis. TCRdb's copy holds only in-frame clones and misses some; the assay was immunoSEQ multiplex PCR. The sample has 36,000 or so clones, approximately 89% seen once. Germline assignment: CDR1 MNHEY and CDR2 SVGAGI. The CDR3 covers 15 residues. With 4 bases removed from V and 5 bases from J, the gap between germline ends came to 16 bases. The material sequenced was CD8+ T cells from peripheral blood mononuclear cells, taken in the third trimester of pregnancy. The chain uses TRBV6-5 and TRBJ2-3; possibly TRBD1 for D (7 bases). The clonotype originates from a female donor with multiple sclerosis, enrolled in a pregnancy study. DNA of the CDR3: TGTGCCAGCAGTTCAGAGACAGGGAGGATAGATACGCAGTATTTT. This translates into CASSSETGRIDTQYF.